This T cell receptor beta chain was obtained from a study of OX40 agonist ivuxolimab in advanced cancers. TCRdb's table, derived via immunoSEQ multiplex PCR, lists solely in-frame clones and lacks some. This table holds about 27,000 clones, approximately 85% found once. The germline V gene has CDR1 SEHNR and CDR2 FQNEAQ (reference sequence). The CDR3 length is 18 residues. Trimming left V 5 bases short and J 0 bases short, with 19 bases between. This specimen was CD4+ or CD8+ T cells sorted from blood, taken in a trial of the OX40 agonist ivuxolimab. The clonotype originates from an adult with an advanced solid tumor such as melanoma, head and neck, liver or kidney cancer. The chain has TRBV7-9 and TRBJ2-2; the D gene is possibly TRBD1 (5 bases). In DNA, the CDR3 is TGTGCCAGCAGCGACATGGGGCTTCGGCGGACGAACACCGGGGAGCTGTTTTTT. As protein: CASSDMGLRRTNTGELFF.